This TCR beta chain was identified in a study of CXCR3-negative and CXCR3-positive naive CD8 T cells. This CDR3 spans 15 amino acids. Germline V gene data show CDR1 as LGHNA and CDR2 as YSLEER. 5' RACE that incorporated UMI labels was used to prepare the TRB cDNA libraries. From its re-call of the 5' RACE reads, TCRdb lists each CDR3 protein once, without DNA. The listing contains around 50,000 distinct CDR3 sequences. This clonotype originated in a human donor in good health. Some clones in this sample may be carry-over from other donors' samples. This chain uses TRBV4-3 with TRBJ1-2; the TCRdb D gene call, TRBD1, has no DNA to confirm it. The sample consisted of memory CD8+ T cells from blood. This CDR3 is CASSQVTRDVYGYTF.